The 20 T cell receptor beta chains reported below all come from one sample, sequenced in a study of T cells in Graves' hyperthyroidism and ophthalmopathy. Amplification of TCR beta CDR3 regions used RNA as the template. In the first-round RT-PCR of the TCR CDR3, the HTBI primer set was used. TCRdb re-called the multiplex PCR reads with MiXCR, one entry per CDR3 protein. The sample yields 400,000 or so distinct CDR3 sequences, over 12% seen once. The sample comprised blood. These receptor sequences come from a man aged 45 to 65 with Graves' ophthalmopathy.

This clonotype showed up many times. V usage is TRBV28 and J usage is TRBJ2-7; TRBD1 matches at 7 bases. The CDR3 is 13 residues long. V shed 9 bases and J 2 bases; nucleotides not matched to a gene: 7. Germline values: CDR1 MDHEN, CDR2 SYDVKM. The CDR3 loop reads CASETGQTYEQYF. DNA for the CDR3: TGTGCCAGTGAAACGGGACAGACCTACGAGCAGTACTTC.

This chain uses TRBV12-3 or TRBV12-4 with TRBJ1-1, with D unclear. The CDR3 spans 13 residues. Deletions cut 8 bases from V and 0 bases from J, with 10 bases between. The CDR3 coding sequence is TGTGCCAGCCTAGTTAGGTTGAACACTGAAGCTTTCTTT. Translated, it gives CASLVRLNTEAFF.

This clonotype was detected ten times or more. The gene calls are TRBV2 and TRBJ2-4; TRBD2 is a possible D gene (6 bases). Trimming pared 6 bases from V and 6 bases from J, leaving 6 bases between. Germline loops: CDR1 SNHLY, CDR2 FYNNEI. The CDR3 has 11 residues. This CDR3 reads CASSGRNIQYF. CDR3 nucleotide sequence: TGTGCCAGCAGCGGGAGAAACATTCAGTACTTC.

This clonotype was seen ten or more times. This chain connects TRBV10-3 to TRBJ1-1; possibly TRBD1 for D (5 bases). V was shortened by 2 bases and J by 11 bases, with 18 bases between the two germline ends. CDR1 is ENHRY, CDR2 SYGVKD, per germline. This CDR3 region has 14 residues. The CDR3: CAISEVRQGLWAFF. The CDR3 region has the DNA TGTGCCATCAGTGAGGTACGGCAGGGCCTATGGGCTTTCTTT.

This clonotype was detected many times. The CDR3 DNA sequence: TGTGCCAGCAGCCATGGGCGCAATCAGCCCCAGCATTTT. Protein: CASSHGRNQPQHF. The rearrangement uses TRBV27 and TRBJ1-5, with D unclear. V lost 6 bases, J lost 2 bases, and 8 bases lay in between. The germline CDR1 and CDR2 sequences are MNHEY and SMNVEV (reference sequence). The CDR3 is made up of 13 amino acids.

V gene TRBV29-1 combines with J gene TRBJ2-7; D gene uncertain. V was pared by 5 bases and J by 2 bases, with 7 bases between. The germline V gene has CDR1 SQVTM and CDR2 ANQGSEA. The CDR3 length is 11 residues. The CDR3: CSVLLAYEQYF. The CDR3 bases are TGCAGCGTTCTGTTGGCCTACGAGCAGTACTTC.

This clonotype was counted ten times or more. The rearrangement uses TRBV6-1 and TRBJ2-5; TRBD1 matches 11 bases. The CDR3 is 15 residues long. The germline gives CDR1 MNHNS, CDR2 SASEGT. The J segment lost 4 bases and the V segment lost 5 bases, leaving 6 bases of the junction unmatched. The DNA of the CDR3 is TGTGCCAGCAGTTATAGGGGACAGGGGGGAGAGACCCAGTACTTC. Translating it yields CASSYRGQGGETQYF.

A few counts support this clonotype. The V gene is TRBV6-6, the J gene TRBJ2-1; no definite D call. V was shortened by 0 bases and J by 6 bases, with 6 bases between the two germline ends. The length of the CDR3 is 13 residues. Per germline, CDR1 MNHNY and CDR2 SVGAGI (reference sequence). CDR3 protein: CASSYSGFNEQFF. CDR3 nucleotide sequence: TGTGCCAGCAGTTACTCGGGTTTCAATGAGCAGTTCTTC.

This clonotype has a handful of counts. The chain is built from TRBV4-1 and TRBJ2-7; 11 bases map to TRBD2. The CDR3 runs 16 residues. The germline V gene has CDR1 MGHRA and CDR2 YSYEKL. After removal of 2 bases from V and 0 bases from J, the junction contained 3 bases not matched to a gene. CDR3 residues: CASSQITSGSSYEQYF. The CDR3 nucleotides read TGCGCCAGCAGCCAAATAACTAGCGGGAGCTCCTACGAGCAGTACTTC.

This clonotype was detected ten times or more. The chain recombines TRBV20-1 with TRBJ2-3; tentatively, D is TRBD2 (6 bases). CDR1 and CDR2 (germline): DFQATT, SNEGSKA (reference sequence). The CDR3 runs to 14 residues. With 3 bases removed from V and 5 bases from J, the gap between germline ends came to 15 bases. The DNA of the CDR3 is TGCAGTGCTAGCGTGCTTGTCGGGGGAGATACGCAGTATTTT. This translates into CSASVLVGGDTQYF.

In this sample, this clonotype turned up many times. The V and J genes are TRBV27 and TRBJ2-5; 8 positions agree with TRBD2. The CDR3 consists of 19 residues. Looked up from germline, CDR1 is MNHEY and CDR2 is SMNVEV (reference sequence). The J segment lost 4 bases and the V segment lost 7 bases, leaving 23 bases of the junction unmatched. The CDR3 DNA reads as TGTGCCAGCACGCGGCTCGGGGGACTCCGGTCGGGGGGGCGAGAGACCCAGTACTTC. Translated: CASTRLGGLRSGGRETQYF.

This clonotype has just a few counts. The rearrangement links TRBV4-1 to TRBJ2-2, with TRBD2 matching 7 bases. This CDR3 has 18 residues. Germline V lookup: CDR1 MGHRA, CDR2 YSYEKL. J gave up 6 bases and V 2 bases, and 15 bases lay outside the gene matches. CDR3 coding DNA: TGCGCCAGCAGCCAAATCCTCCCCACTGTCCGGGAGGCCGGGGAGCTGTTTTTT. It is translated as CASSQILPTVREAGELFF.

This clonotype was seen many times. CDR3 coding DNA: TGTGCCAGCAGTCGAGATAGAGCTCAGCCCCAGCATTTT. Protein: CASSRDRAQPQHF. This chain connects TRBV2 to TRBJ1-5, with D uncertain. Trimming removed 5 bases from V and 6 bases from J, with 11 bases in between. Germline CDR1 and CDR2: SNHLY and FYNNEI. CDR3 size: 13 residues.

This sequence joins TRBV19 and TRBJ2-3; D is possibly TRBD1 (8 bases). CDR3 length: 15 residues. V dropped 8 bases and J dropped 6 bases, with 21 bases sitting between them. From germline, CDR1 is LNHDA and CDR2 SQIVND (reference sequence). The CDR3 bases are TGTGCCAGTTCCTCTGACAGGGGAGGGGCGGATACGCAGTATTTT. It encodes CASSSDRGGADTQYF.

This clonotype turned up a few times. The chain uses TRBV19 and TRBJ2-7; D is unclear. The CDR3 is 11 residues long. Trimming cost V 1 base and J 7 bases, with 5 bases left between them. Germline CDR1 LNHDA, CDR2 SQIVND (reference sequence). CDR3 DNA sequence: TGTGCCAGTAGTATAGGACGAGAGCAGTACTTC. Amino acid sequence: CASSIGREQYF.

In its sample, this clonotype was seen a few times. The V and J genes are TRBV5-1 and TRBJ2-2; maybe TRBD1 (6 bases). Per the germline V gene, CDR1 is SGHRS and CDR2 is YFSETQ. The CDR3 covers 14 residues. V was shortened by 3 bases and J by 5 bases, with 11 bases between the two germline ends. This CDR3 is CASSSRQATGELFF. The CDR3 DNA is TGCGCCAGCAGCTCAAGACAGGCGACCGGGGAGCTGTTTTTT.

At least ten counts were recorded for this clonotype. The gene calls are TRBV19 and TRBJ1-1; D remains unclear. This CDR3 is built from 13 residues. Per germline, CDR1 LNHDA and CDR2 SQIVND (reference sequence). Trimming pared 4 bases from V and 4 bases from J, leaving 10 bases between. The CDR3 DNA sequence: TGTGCCAGTAGTAGTGCAGGATCCACTGAAGCTTTCTTT. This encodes CASSSAGSTEAFF.

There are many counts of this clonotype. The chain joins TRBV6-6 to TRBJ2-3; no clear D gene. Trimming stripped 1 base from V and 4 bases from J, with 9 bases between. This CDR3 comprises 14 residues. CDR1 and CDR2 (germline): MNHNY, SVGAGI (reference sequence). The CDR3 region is CASSYWQSADTQYF. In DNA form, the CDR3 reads TGTGCCAGCAGTTACTGGCAGTCCGCAGATACGCAGTATTTT.

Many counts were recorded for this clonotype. This chain's CDR3 is CASTLDDSTDTQYF. In nucleotides, the CDR3 is TGTGCCAGCACCTTAGATGACAGCACAGATACGCAGTATTTT. The J gene is TRBJ2-3, the V gene TRBV12-3 or TRBV12-4; D gene ambiguous. The CDR3 loop spans 14 amino acids. V lost 7 bases and J 0 bases, leaving 11 bases between the germline ends.

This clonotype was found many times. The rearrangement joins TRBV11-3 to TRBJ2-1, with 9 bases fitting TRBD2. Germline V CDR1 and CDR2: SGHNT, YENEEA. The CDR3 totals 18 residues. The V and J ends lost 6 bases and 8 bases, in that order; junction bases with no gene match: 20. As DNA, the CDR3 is TGTGCCAGCAGAATGTATCCCTTGGCGGGAGGGATTAATGATGAGCAGTTCTTC. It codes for CASRMYPLAGGINDEQFF.